Listed here are 25 T cell receptor beta chains from one sample, sequenced in a study of cytomegalovirus exposure and HLA in healthy donors. Primers included in the PCR were 60 Vbeta and 13 Jbeta primers. The assay was immunoSEQ multiplex PCR, and TCRdb's table has in-frame clones only and misses some. The table lists some 100,000 clones, approximately 70% of them singletons. The sequenced material came from PBMCs. These receptors came from a woman aged 18-30 years in good health and CMV-seropositive.

The rearrangement uses TRBV11-2 and TRBJ2-1; 11 bases line up with TRBD2. Trimming took 1 base from V and 2 from J; bases not matched to a gene: 7. The CDR3 runs 18 residues. Germline lookup yields CDR1 SGHAT and CDR2 FQNNGV. The CDR3 here is CASSLGTSGRGAYNEQFF. In DNA form, the CDR3 reads TGTGCCAGCAGCTTAGGGACTAGCGGGCGGGGAGCCTACAATGAGCAGTTCTTC.

This clone has only one observation. The V gene is TRBV4-1, the J gene TRBJ2-7; D might be TRBD1 (5 bases). The CDR3 runs to 14 residues. CDR1 and CDR2 (germline): MGHRA, YSYEKL. Trimming took 3 bases from V and 4 from J, leaving 13 bases between them. As DNA, the CDR3 is TGCGCCAGCAGCCAGATGTTCAGGGCTTACGAGCAGTACTTC. This codes for CASSQMFRAYEQYF.

V is TRBV5-6 and J is TRBJ1-1; D unclear. The germline V gene encodes CDR1 SGHDT and CDR2 YYEEEE. The V end lost 0 bases, the J end lost 8 bases, and 8 bases lay between the germline ends. CDR3 size: 12 residues. The CDR3 sequence: CASSLVSQEAFF. DNA for the CDR3: TGTGCCAGCAGCTTGGTCTCACAAGAAGCTTTCTTT.

The V call is TRBV11-2, the J call TRBJ1-1; D remains unclear. The CDR3 is 13 residues long. The V end was cut by 3 bases, the J end by 1 base, with 6 bases between. Germline CDR1 reads SGHAT; CDR2 reads FQNNGV. In nucleotides, the CDR3 is TGTGCCAGCAGCTTGGCTGGGAACACTGAAGCTTTCTTT. This sequence encodes CASSLAGNTEAFF.

The V and J genes are TRBV6-6 and TRBJ1-2; 8 bases line up with TRBD1. The V gene's germline CDR1 is MNHNY and CDR2 SVGAGI (reference sequence). The junction had 6 bases not matched to a gene; V was cut back by 8 bases and J by 7 bases. CDR3 length: 12 residues. CDR3 sequence (DNA): TGTGCCAGCTTTCAGGGGGCCGGTGGCTACACCTTC. Encoded protein: CASFQGAGGYTF.

V gene TRBV6-5 combines with J gene TRBJ1-2; 12 nucleotides match TRBD1. CDR1 and CDR2 from the germline V gene are MNHEY and SVGAGI. The trim removed 3 bases at V and 6 bases at J, leaving 8 bases unmatched. This CDR3 spans 16 amino acids. As DNA, the CDR3 is TGTGCCAGCAGTTATTCGGGACAGGGGGCGACCGATGGCTACACCTTC. This codes for CASSYSGQGATDGYTF.

A few counts support this clone. The rearrangement links TRBV15 to TRBJ1-1; a possible D gene is TRBD1 (5 bases). V was shortened by 3 bases and J by 0 bases, with 14 bases between the two germline ends. Germline loops: CDR1 LNHNV, CDR2 YYDKDF (reference sequence). The CDR3 has 16 residues. The CDR3 bases are TGTGCCACCAGCAGGGGGGAGGGTTTCATGAACACTGAAGCTTTCTTT. Protein: CATSRGEGFMNTEAFF.

The V call is TRBV18, the J call TRBJ2-1; TRBD1 matches 10 bases. Looked up from germline, CDR1 is KGHSH and CDR2 is LQKENI. The CDR3 sequence is 14 residues long. Germline trimming cut 3 bases from V and 5 bases from J; bases unmatched to any gene: 1. The CDR3 nucleotides read TGTGCCAGCTCACCGGGACAGGGGAACAATGAGCAGTTCTTC. It specifies CASSPGQGNNEQFF.

Comments on this clone: The junction shows a germline mismatch at one end, possibly a read error. This rearrangement joins TRBV9 to TRBJ2-5; D may be TRBD2 (6 bases). Germline V gives CDR1 SGDLS, CDR2 YYNGEE. This CDR3 has 16 amino acids. The CDR3 region is CASTLKTVSGEEAQYF. Here the CDR3 DNA reads TGTGCCAGCACCCTCAAGACCGTTAGCGGAGAAGAGGCCCAGTACTTC.

V usage is TRBV5-4 and J usage is TRBJ2-5; 13 positions agree with TRBD2. V lost 3 bases and J lost 5; bases outside the gene matches: 7. The CDR3 extends over 16 amino acids. The germline V gene has CDR1 SGHNT and CDR2 YYREEE (reference sequence). The CDR3 loop is CASSSTGTSGMETQYF. The DNA for the CDR3 is TGTGCCAGCAGCTCAACCGGGACTAGCGGGATGGAGACCCAGTACTTC.

The V and J genes are TRBV6-1 and TRBJ2-5; 7 bases agree with TRBD1. After removal of 4 bases from V and 3 bases from J, the junction contained 8 bases not matched to a gene. From germline, CDR1 is MNHNS and CDR2 SASEGT. This CDR3 is 15 amino acids long. CDR3 in amino acids: CASSGALQGKETQYF. For the CDR3, the DNA is TGTGCCAGCAGTGGAGCACTACAGGGGAAAGAGACCCAGTACTTC.

The chain recombines TRBV27 with TRBJ2-1; weak D call: TRBD2 (5 bases). Per the germline V gene, CDR1 is MNHEY and CDR2 is SMNVEV (reference sequence). Trimming removed 3 bases from V and 0 bases from J, with 12 bases in between. The CDR3 length is 16 residues. CDR3 residues: CASSFGPADSYNEQFF. CDR3 DNA: TGTGCCAGCAGTTTCGGACCAGCGGACTCCTACAATGAGCAGTTCTTC.

The rearrangement uses TRBV7-8 and TRBJ1-1; D is possibly TRBD1 (6 bases). Per the germline V gene, CDR1 is SGHVS and CDR2 is FQNEAQ. The CDR3 loop spans 15 amino acids. The V gene lost 3 bases and the J gene lost 2 bases, with 13 bases spanning the gap. The CDR3 DNA follows: TGTGCCAGCAGCTTCTTCAGGGGTTTCAACACTGAAGCTTTCTTT. Amino acids: CASSFFRGFNTEAFF.

The rearrangement joins TRBV27 to TRBJ2-7, with 7 bases aligning to TRBD2. Germline loops: CDR1 MNHEY, CDR2 SMNVEV (reference sequence). The CDR3 totals 15 residues. Trimming took 6 bases from V and 1 from J; bases not matched to a gene: 9. DNA of the CDR3: TGTGCCAGCAGCCCGAGGACTAGTACTTCCTACGAGCAGTACTTC. As protein: CASSPRTSTSYEQYF.

The J gene is TRBJ1-1, the V gene TRBV5-4; TRBD1 is a possible D gene (6 bases). Looked up from germline, CDR1 is SGHNT and CDR2 is YYREEE (reference sequence). The CDR3 loop spans 15 amino acids. Deletions cut 3 bases from V and 0 bases from J, with 12 bases between. The DNA of the CDR3 is TGTGCCAGCAGCTACAGTACAGGGATGAACACTGAAGCTTTCTTT. Residues: CASSYSTGMNTEAFF.

The CDR3 protein is CSVDGPPGGTDTQYF. CDR3 DNA: TGCAGCGTTGACGGCCCACCCGGAGGCACAGATACGCAGTATTTT. J is TRBJ2-3 and V is TRBV29-1; D is unclear. CDR3 size: 15 residues. Germline CDR1 reads SQVTM; CDR2 reads ANQGSEA. Trimming removed 3 bases from V and 1 base from J, with 14 bases in between.

The chain joins TRBV7-9 to TRBJ2-3; TRBD2 matches at 8 bases. The CDR3 has 16 residues. Per germline, CDR1 SEHNR and CDR2 FQNEAQ (reference sequence). V dropped 4 bases and J dropped 6; count of bases not matched to a gene: 12. The CDR3 protein is CASSWGSGTPSDTQYF. As DNA, the CDR3 is TGTGCCAGCAGCTGGGGTAGCGGGACGCCTAGCGATACGCAGTATTTT.

This chain joins TRBV7-3 and TRBJ2-7; 11 bases align to TRBD1. From germline, CDR1 is SGHTA and CDR2 FQGTGA. The junction had 4 bases not matched to a gene; V was cut back by 3 bases and J by 6 bases. The length of the CDR3 is 14 residues. The CDR3 region is CASSFPGTGGEQYF. CDR3 sequence (DNA): TGTGCCAGCAGCTTTCCCGGGACAGGGGGCGAGCAGTACTTC.

The chain has TRBV28 and TRBJ2-5; 9 nucleotides align to TRBD2. The length of the CDR3 is 15 residues. Losses at the gene ends were 4 bases for V and 2 bases for J; bases not matched to a gene: 5. Germline CDR1 is MDHEN and CDR2 is SYDVKM. The DNA of the CDR3 is TGTGCCAGCAGTTCCCAGCGGGAGGTTCAAGAGACCCAGTACTTC. The encoded protein is CASSSQREVQETQYF.

The rearrangement links TRBV6-6 to TRBJ2-7; TRBD1 is a possible D gene (6 bases). Germline loops: CDR1 MNHNY, CDR2 SVGAGI (reference sequence). The V and J ends lost 10 bases and 0 bases respectively, with 13 bases between them. The CDR3 contains 13 residues. CDR3 region: CATGQSISYEQYF. CDR3 nucleotides: TGTGCCACCGGACAGAGCATCTCCTACGAGCAGTACTTC.

The rearrangement uses TRBV4-1 and TRBJ2-5; a weak D match, TRBD2 (9 bases). Near its end, the DNA agrees better with TRBJ2-7, so the J call may be wrong. CDR3 size: 20 residues. Germline lookup yields CDR1 MGHRA and CDR2 YSYEKL. As DNA, the CDR3 is TGCGCCAGCAGCCAGGTTAGGACAGGGTCCCTTCTAGCGGGGCACTACGAGCAGTACTTC. Translated, it gives CASSQVRTGSLLAGHYEQYF.

The genes are TRBV27 and TRBJ2-1, with TRBD2 identical over 13 bases. The CDR3 covers 16 residues. Per the germline V gene, CDR1 is MNHEY and CDR2 is SMNVEV (reference sequence). V trimming: 6 bases; J trimming: 4 bases; junction bases outside the gene matches: 6. CDR3 coding DNA: TGTGCCAGCAGACAAGGACTAGCGGGAGCTTACAATGAGCAGTTCTTC. Protein sequence: CASRQGLAGAYNEQFF.

The rearrangement links TRBV7-9 to TRBJ1-2; the match to TRBD1 covers 9 bases. Per the germline V gene, CDR1 is SEHNR and CDR2 is FQNEAQ (reference sequence). V dropped 11 bases and J dropped 13; count of bases not matched to a gene: 14. This CDR3 contains 12 residues. The CDR3 region is CAGSGTGRGATF. DNA of the CDR3: TGTGCCGGGTCCGGGACAGGGAGAGGAGCCACCTTC.

The rearrangement uses TRBV25-1 and TRBJ2-5; D gene unclear. From germline, CDR1 is MGHDK and CDR2 SYGVNS. Deletions cut 6 bases from V and 5 bases from J, with 7 bases between. The CDR3 contains 11 residues. CDR3 loop: CASSFLETQYF. The CDR3 DNA is TGTGCCAGCAGCTTCCTTGAGACCCAGTACTTC.

This clone has just one count. V and J are TRBV7-3 and TRBJ2-2; 14 bases agree with TRBD2. Unmatched junction bases numbered 12, after V lost 2 bases and J lost 4 bases. From germline, CDR1 is SGHTA and CDR2 FQGTGA. This CDR3 has 20 residues. This CDR3 reads CASSLGPGTSGSISTGELFF. DNA of the CDR3: TGTGCCAGCAGCTTAGGCCCCGGGACTAGCGGGAGTATCAGCACCGGGGAGCTGTTTTTT.